The 13 T cell receptor beta chains presented below share a single source sample, sequenced in a study of T-cell reconstitution after alpha-beta-depleted transplantation in children (dated by TCRdb to 2016 to 2017). To prepare the library, PCR was applied. The sample was run on an Illumina HiSeq 2500. Molecular barcoding was employed in the preparation of TCR libraries, with unique molecular identifiers being used to normalize TCRbeta repertoire quantification. TCRdb reworked the public reads: Q25 trimming with fastp, MiXCR clone assembly, productive beta chains retained. Each entry merges the rows of one CDR3 protein and shows their most common DNA and genes. The sample has 490,000 or so distinct CDR3 sequences on record, roughly an eighth of them singletons. The ten largest account for 5% to 6% of the sample. Sequenced material: PBMCs from the stem cell graft donor, taken from the stem cell graft. These receptors were collected from a human donor who donated a stem cell graft to a child with combined immunodeficiency.

This clonotype was recorded once. The chain uses TRBV9 and TRBJ1-2; 10 positions match TRBD1. The CDR3 extends over 18 amino acids. Germline lookup yields CDR1 SGDLS and CDR2 YYNGEE. V lost 3 bases, J lost 3 bases, and 14 bases stayed unmatched. CDR3 sequence: CASSENRDRGRLYYGYTF. The CDR3 nucleotides are TGTGCCAGCAGCGAGAACCGGGACAGGGGCCGTCTTTACTATGGCTACACCTTC.

The chain combines TRBV15 with TRBJ2-1, with 8 bases aligning to TRBD1. Per germline, CDR1 LNHNV and CDR2 YYDKDF (reference sequence). The CDR3 length is 15 residues. V shed 2 bases and J 8 bases; nucleotides not matched to a gene: 8. In nucleotides, the CDR3 is TGTGCCACCAGCAGAACCAGACAGGGGAGCGATGAGCAGTTCTTC. Its protein product is CATSRTRQGSDEQFF. Full variable domain (missing parts from reference TRBV15 and TRBJ2-1): DAMVIQNPRYQVTQFGKPVTLSCSQTLNHNVMYWYQQKSSQAPKLLFHYYDKDFNNEADTPDNFQSRRPNTSFCFLDIRSPGLGDTAMYLCATSRTRQGSDEQFFGPGTRLTVL.

The genes are TRBV30 and TRBJ2-7; D is undetermined. The germline V and J ends were trimmed by 2 bases and 3 bases, with 17 bases remaining between them. Germline V gives CDR1 GTSNPN, CDR2 SVGIG (reference sequence). CDR3 length: 15 amino acids. This CDR3 is CAWSSGSSDYYEQYF. The CDR3 DNA reads TGTGCCTGGAGTTCTGGCAGCAGTGATTACTACGAGCAGTACTTC.

There are many counts of this clonotype. V usage is TRBV4-3 and J usage is TRBJ2-2; D may be TRBD1 (5 bases). Trimming left V 1 base short and J 1 base short, with 7 bases between. In germline, CDR1 is LGHNA, CDR2 YSLEER. CDR3 length: 15 residues. CDR3 loop: CASSQGQGNTGELFF. Here the CDR3 DNA reads TGCGCCAGCAGCCAAGGGCAGGGGAACACCGGGGAGCTGTTTTTT.

This clonotype was counted many times. V is TRBV5-1 and J is TRBJ2-1; 8 nucleotides align to TRBD2. The CDR3 runs to 12 residues. V dropped 3 bases and J dropped 10; count of bases not matched to a gene: 3. CDR1 is SGHRS and CDR2 is YFSETQ in the germline V gene. CDR3 in amino acids: CASSSRGAEQFF. In nucleotides, the CDR3 is TGCGCCAGCAGCTCGCGGGGGGCCGAGCAGTTCTTC.

The chain combines TRBV29-1 with TRBJ2-1; 10 positions match TRBD2. CDR1 is SQVTM, CDR2 ANQGSEA, per germline. Trimming took 4 bases from V and 7 from J; bases not matched to a gene: 4. CDR3 size: 13 residues. The CDR3 DNA reads as TGCAGCGTTGCTAGCGGGAGAGCTAATGAGCAGTTCTTC. The encoded protein is CSVASGRANEQFF.

This chain connects TRBV29-1 to TRBJ2-7; 7 nucleotides line up with TRBD2. This CDR3 has 13 amino acids. With 4 bases clipped from V and 0 bases from J, the junction kept 3 bases outside the gene matches. The germline V gene has CDR1 SQVTM and CDR2 ANQGSEA. This CDR3 is CSVVGGSSYEQYF. As DNA, the CDR3 is TGCAGCGTTGTCGGGGGGAGCTCCTACGAGCAGTACTTC.

Only a few counts were recorded for this clonotype. The chain is built from TRBV10-3 and TRBJ2-3; no clear D gene. Germline values: CDR1 ENHRY, CDR2 SYGVKD. V dropped 2 bases and J dropped 0 bases, with 9 bases sitting between them. The CDR3 has 15 amino acids. CDR3 region: CAISEGVPSTDTQYF. The DNA of the CDR3 is TGTGCCATCAGTGAGGGGGTGCCTAGCACAGATACGCAGTATTTT.

A single count supports this clonotype. V and J are TRBV2 and TRBJ2-1; 7 nucleotides agree with TRBD1. Trimming took 8 bases from V and 5 from J; bases not matched to a gene: 6. This CDR3 is 13 amino acids long. Germline CDR1 SNHLY, CDR2 FYNNEI. DNA of the CDR3: TGTGCCAGCTTTTTGCAGGGGGACAATGAGCAGTTCTTC. This codes for CASFLQGDNEQFF.

This clonotype has a handful of counts. This sequence joins TRBV11-1 and TRBJ1-6; the D is unclear. The CDR3 consists of 16 residues. CDR1 is SGHAT, CDR2 FQDESV, per germline (reference sequence). The ends were cut back, 6 bases at V and 1 base at J, with 13 bases in the middle. The CDR3 DNA follows: TGTGCCAGCAGGGAATCAACCGGATCCTATAATTCACCCCTCCACTTT. It codes for CASRESTGSYNSPLHF.

CDR3 nucleotide sequence: TGTGCCAGCAGTGAGGGTTGGACCCACACCGGGGAGCTGTTTTTT. It specifies CASSEGWTHTGELFF. The rearrangement links TRBV25-1 to TRBJ2-2, with D unclear. V dropped 3 bases and J dropped 3 bases, with 11 bases sitting between them. The germline CDR1 and CDR2 sequences are MGHDK and SYGVNS. This CDR3 has 15 residues.

This chain joins TRBV9 and TRBJ2-1, with 11 bases that match TRBD2. V was pared by 0 bases and J by 6 bases, with 2 bases of the junction left unmatched. CDR3 length equals 15 residues. Germline V gives CDR1 SGDLS, CDR2 YYNGEE. The CDR3 spells CASSVEGLAGNEQFF. In DNA, the CDR3 is TGTGCCAGCAGCGTAGAAGGACTAGCGGGCAATGAGCAGTTCTTC.

This clonotype was counted once. V usage is TRBV29-1 and J usage is TRBJ1-3; D may be TRBD1 (5 bases). The V and J ends lost 4 bases and 4 bases respectively, with 11 bases between them. CDR1 and CDR2 from the germline V gene are SQVTM and ANQGSEA. The CDR3 length is 13 residues. CDR3 sequence (DNA): TGCAGCGTTGTGGACACCCGAGGAAACACCATATATTTT. This sequence encodes CSVVDTRGNTIYF.